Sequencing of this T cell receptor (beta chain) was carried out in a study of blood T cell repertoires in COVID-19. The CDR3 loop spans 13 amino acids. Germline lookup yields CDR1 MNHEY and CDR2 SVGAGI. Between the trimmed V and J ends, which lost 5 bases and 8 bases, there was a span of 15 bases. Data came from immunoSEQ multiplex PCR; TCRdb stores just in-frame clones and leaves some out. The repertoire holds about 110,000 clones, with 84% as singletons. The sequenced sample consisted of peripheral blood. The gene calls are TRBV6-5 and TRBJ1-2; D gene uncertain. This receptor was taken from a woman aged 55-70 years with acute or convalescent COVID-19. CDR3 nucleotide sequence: TGTGCCAGCAGTCCTTTGGGAGATTCGGGCTACACCTTC. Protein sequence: CASSPLGDSGYTF.